The rows below give T cell receptor beta chains drawn from one sample of a study of cytomegalovirus exposure and HLA in healthy donors. Data came from immunoSEQ multiplex PCR; TCRdb stores just in-frame clones and leaves some out. The sample includes approximately 160,000 clones, approximately 78% of them seen just once. The sequenced sample consisted of PBMCs. The receptors originated from a girl aged 2 to 9 in good health and CMV-seropositive. The CDR3 runs from the conserved cysteine through the conserved F or W. A D gene is named only where the DNA matches it firmly. The listing skips clone size in some rows; elsewhere it reads once, few, many or a size class.

J gene: TRBJ1-1; clone size: -; V gene: TRBV30; D gene: -; CDR3 DNA: TGTGCCTGGAGCCTCGTTCCCCGCACTGAAGCTTTCTTT; CDR3 protein: CAWSLVPRTEAFF
J gene: TRBJ2-3; clone size: -; V gene: TRBV6-1; D gene: -; CDR3 DNA: TGTGCCAGCAGTGAAGAAGGGGGTGATTCGGCAGATACGCAGTATTTT; CDR3 protein: CASSEEGGDSADTQYF
J gene: TRBJ1-3; clone size: -; V gene: TRBV4-1; D gene: -; CDR3 DNA: TGCGCCAGCAGCCAAGTCCAAAACTCTGGAAACACCATATATTTT; CDR3 protein: CASSQVQNSGNTIYF
J gene: TRBJ2-7; clone size: -; V gene: TRBV30; D gene: TRBD1; CDR3 DNA: TGTGCCTGGAGTAGGGGACAGGGGGGGGACGAGCAGTACTTC; CDR3 protein: CAWSRGQGGDEQYF
J gene: TRBJ2-7; clone size: -; V gene: TRBV7-3; D gene: TRBD1; CDR3 DNA: TGTGCCAGCAGCCTCGGGACAGGGGGCTACTACGAGCAGTACTTC; CDR3 protein: CASSLGTGGYYEQYF
J gene: TRBJ1-2; clone size: -; V gene: TRBV5-1; D gene: TRBD1; CDR3 DNA: TGCGCCAGCAGCTTCGGGACAGGCCAGCTTGGATACACCTTC; CDR3 protein: CASSFGTGQLGYTF
J gene: TRBJ1-6; clone size: -; V gene: TRBV30; D gene: -; CDR3 DNA: TGTGCCTGGAGTGTACGTGGGGAGTCACCCCTCCACTTT; CDR3 protein: CAWSVRGESPLHF
J gene: TRBJ1-5; clone size: -; V gene: TRBV7-8; D gene: TRBD1; CDR3 DNA: TGTGCCAGCAGCTTAGCTGCAATCGGAGCAGGGGGCTGGCAGCCCCAGCATTTT; CDR3 protein: CASSLAAIGAGGWQPQHF
J gene: TRBJ2-1; clone size: -; V gene: TRBV2; D gene: -; CDR3 DNA: TGTGCCAGCAGCGGTGACAGGTACAATGAGCAGTTCTTC; CDR3 protein: CASSGDRYNEQFF
J gene: TRBJ1-2; clone size: few; V gene: TRBV10-2; D gene: TRBD1; CDR3 DNA: TGCGCCAGCACTCAAGGACAGGGGAAGGACAAGGGCTACACCTTC; CDR3 protein: CASTQGQGKDKGYTF
J gene: TRBJ1-1; clone size: few; V gene: TRBV30; D gene: -; CDR3 DNA: TGTGCCTGGAAAGGAACAGTGAACACTGAAGCTTTCTTT; CDR3 protein: CAWKGTVNTEAFF
J gene: TRBJ1-5; clone size: -; V gene: TRBV28; D gene: TRBD1; CDR3 DNA: TGTGCCAGCACCCTGACAGGGGCTAGCAATCAGCCCCAGCATTTT; CDR3 protein: CASTLTGASNQPQHF
J gene: TRBJ2-1; clone size: few; V gene: TRBV6-1; D gene: -; CDR3 DNA: TGTGCCAGCAGTGAAAACGCCGCTATGAATGAGCAGTTCTTC; CDR3 protein: CASSENAAMNEQFF
J gene: TRBJ1-1; clone size: -; V gene: TRBV10-2; D gene: TRBD1; CDR3 DNA: TGCGCCAGCAGTGAGACAGGGGCCACTGAAGCTTTCTTT; CDR3 protein: CASSETGATEAFF
J gene: TRBJ2-1; clone size: -; V gene: TRBV11-3; D gene: TRBD1; CDR3 DNA: TGTGCCAGCAGCCACAGGGATCAGGGGGTCTTC; CDR3 protein: CASSHRDQGVF
J gene: TRBJ2-1; clone size: medium-sized; V gene: TRBV6-4; D gene: TRBD2; CDR3 DNA: TGTGCCAGCAGTGCCGGGACTAGCGGGAGCGATGAGCAGTTCTTC; CDR3 protein: CASSAGTSGSDEQFF
J gene: TRBJ2-2; clone size: -; V gene: TRBV7-9; D gene: -; CDR3 DNA: TGTGCCAGCAGCTCGCGGGGACTGCGGACCGGGGAGCTGTTTTTT; CDR3 protein: CASSSRGLRTGELFF
J gene: TRBJ2-7; clone size: few; V gene: TRBV7-9; D gene: TRBD1; CDR3 DNA: TGTGCCAGCAGCCCCAGAGAATGGACAGGCTACACCTACGAGCAGTACTTC; CDR3 protein: CASSPREWTGYTYEQYF
J gene: TRBJ2-5; clone size: few; V gene: TRBV5-1; D gene: -; CDR3 DNA: TGCGCCAGCAGCTTCCTCGACAGACTCCAAGAGACCCAGTACTTC; CDR3 protein: CASSFLDRLQETQYF
J gene: TRBJ1-5; clone size: -; V gene: TRBV7-9; D gene: -; CDR3 DNA: TGTGCCAGCAGTAGCGGGTCGGTAGATCAGCCCCAGCATTTT; CDR3 protein: CASSSGSVDQPQHF
J gene: TRBJ2-7; clone size: few; V gene: TRBV29-1; D gene: -; CDR3 DNA: TGCAGCGTTGCGGTGCCTATGTACTTC; CDR3 protein: CSVAVPMYF
J gene: TRBJ2-3; clone size: -; V gene: TRBV6-1; D gene: -; CDR3 DNA: TGTGCCAGCAGTGAATCGGGTCTGCGCACAGATACGCAGTATTTT; CDR3 protein: CASSESGLRTDTQYF
J gene: TRBJ1-2; clone size: -; V gene: TRBV5-1; D gene: TRBD1; CDR3 DNA: TGCGCCAGCAGCACGGAGACAGGTCAGGGGGCCAACTATGGCTACACCTTC; CDR3 protein: CASSTETGQGANYGYTF
J gene: TRBJ2-1; clone size: -; V gene: TRBV30; D gene: TRBD2; CDR3 DNA: TGTGCCTGGAGTGCCGGACTAGCGGGCCACAATGAGCAGTTCTTC; CDR3 protein: CAWSAGLAGHNEQFF
J gene: TRBJ2-7; clone size: -; V gene: TRBV7-9; D gene: TRBD2; CDR3 DNA: TGTGCCAGCAGCTTGGGGGGGACCAGGCGAAGGTACGAGCAGTACTTC; CDR3 protein: CASSLGGTRRRYEQYF
J gene: TRBJ2-7; clone size: -; V gene: TRBV18; D gene: TRBD2; CDR3 DNA: TGTGCCAGCTCACCAAATAGCGGGAGCGAGCAGTACTTC; CDR3 protein: CASSPNSGSEQYF
J gene: TRBJ2-7; clone size: -; V gene: TRBV28; D gene: TRBD2; CDR3 DNA: TGTGCCAGCAGTCCCATCGATGGCGGGAGTATCTACGAGCAGTACTTC; CDR3 protein: CASSPIDGGSIYEQYF
J gene: TRBJ1-2; clone size: -; V gene: TRBV29-1; D gene: TRBD1; CDR3 DNA: TGCAGCGTTGCCCCCCGGACAGGGGGGAACTATGGCTACACCTTC; CDR3 protein: CSVAPRTGGNYGYTF